What follows are 22 T cell receptor beta chains derived from one specimen sequenced in a study of blood T cell repertoires in COVID-19. The repertoire was sequenced with immunoSEQ multiplex PCR; TCRdb's copy has only in-frame clones and lacks some. The sample has approximately 210,000 clones, over 75% seen once. Material: peripheral blood. The receptors originated from a woman in her thirties or forties who had recovered from COVID-19.

V and J are TRBV6-1 and TRBJ1-4; 7 nucleotides agree with TRBD1. The CDR3 extends over 15 amino acids. V lost 0 bases, J lost 9 bases, and 7 bases stayed unmatched. The germline gives CDR1 MNHNS, CDR2 SASEGT. The CDR3 DNA follows: TGTGCCAGCAGTGAAGCGCCAGGGGGAAGGCAAAAACTGTTTTTT. It translates to CASSEAPGGRQKLFF.

A single count supports this clone. The chain employs TRBV18 and TRBJ2-2; a possible D gene is TRBD2 (5 bases). CDR3 length: 14 residues. CDR1 and CDR2 (germline): KGHSH, LQKENI. Trimming took 2 bases from V and 6 from J, leaving 10 bases between them. In nucleotides, the CDR3 is TGTGCCAGCTCACCAACCGAGGGAGCCGGGGAGCTGTTTTTT. Translation gives CASSPTEGAGELFF.

The chain carries TRBV18 and TRBJ2-1; D is perhaps TRBD2 (7 bases). The CDR3 is made up of 16 amino acids. The germline V gene has CDR1 KGHSH and CDR2 LQKENI. V lost 5 bases and J lost 6, with 20 bases in between. The CDR3 DNA follows: TGTGCCAGCTCAACCGGACTCGCGGGGGCCTCCAATGAGCAGTTCTTC. Amino acids: CASSTGLAGASNEQFF.

This clone was counted between two and nine times. DNA for the CDR3: TGTGCCAGCTCACCTCAGGGAACGGTTTCCTCTGGAAACACCATATATTTT. It is translated as CASSPQGTVSSGNTIYF. The gene calls are TRBV18 and TRBJ1-3, with D possibly being TRBD1 (5 bases). The CDR3 totals 17 residues. The ends were cut back, 3 bases at V and 0 bases at J, with 15 bases in the middle. Germline CDR1 reads KGHSH; CDR2 reads LQKENI.

The J gene is TRBJ2-7, the V gene TRBV18, with TRBD1 matching 7 bases. This CDR3 is 13 amino acids long. From germline, CDR1 is KGHSH and CDR2 LQKENI. V trimming: 6 bases; J trimming: 7 bases; junction bases outside the gene matches: 9. The CDR3: CASSPGTDKEQYF. CDR3 in DNA: TGTGCCAGCTCTCCCGGGACAGATAAGGAGCAGTACTTC.

This chain uses TRBV24-1 with TRBJ2-5; 7 nucleotides align to TRBD1. Germline CDR1 and CDR2: KGHDR and SFDVKD. After removal of 4 bases from V and 5 bases from J, the junction contained 6 bases not matched to a gene. CDR3 length: 14 amino acids. CDR3 sequence reads: CATSDPRGTETQYF. The CDR3 DNA is TGTGCCACCAGTGACCCCAGGGGGACGGAGACCCAGTACTTC.

The genes are TRBV30 and TRBJ2-1; 10 positions match TRBD2. V gave up 5 bases and J gave up 5 bases; unmatched junction bases: 6. Germline CDR1 GTSNPN, CDR2 SVGIG (reference sequence). The CDR3 totals 14 residues. CDR3 in DNA: TGTGCCTGGGAGAGGGGACTAGCGAACAATGAGCAGTTCTTC. Amino acids: CAWERGLANNEQFF. The entire variable domain, with the rest obtained from reference TRBV30 and TRBJ2-1, is as follows: SQTIHQWPATLVQPVGSPLSLECTVEGTSNPNLYWYRQAAGRGLQLLFYSVGIGQISSEVPQNLSASRPQDRQFILSSKKLLLSDSGFYLCAWERGLANNEQFFGPGTRLTVL.

The chain couples TRBV6-5 to TRBJ2-3; tentative D call: TRBD2 (6 bases). Between the trimmed V and J ends, which lost 2 bases and 5 bases, there was a span of 17 bases. The CDR3 is made up of 16 amino acids. The germline gives CDR1 MNHEY, CDR2 SVGAGI. The CDR3 region has the DNA TGTGCCAGCAGTTACAGGAGGGCCGGAGGATTAGATACGCAGTATTTT. Protein sequence: CASSYRRAGGLDTQYF.

This clone was seen a few times. The chain employs TRBV30 and TRBJ1-1; no firm D call. Germline CDR1 GTSNPN, CDR2 SVGIG (reference sequence). V shed 4 bases and J shed 1 base, with 10 bases lying between them. The CDR3 sequence is 13 residues long. The CDR3 DNA sequence: TGTGCCTGGAATCGGGCGGGGAACACTGAAGCTTTCTTT. Translating it yields CAWNRAGNTEAFF.

The chain has TRBV19 and TRBJ2-5; 12 nucleotides agree with TRBD2. The trim removed 5 bases at V and 0 bases at J, leaving 10 bases unmatched. Germline V gene sequence: CDR1 LNHDA, CDR2 SQIVND (reference sequence). The CDR3 sequence is 18 residues long. The CDR3 protein is CASSPRTSGTYYQETQYF. CDR3 coding DNA: TGTGCCAGTAGTCCACGGACTAGCGGGACCTATTACCAAGAGACCCAGTACTTC.

The rearrangement links TRBV10-3 to TRBJ2-7; D perhaps matches TRBD2 (5 bases). The CDR3 runs 13 residues. Between the trimmed V and J ends, which lost 3 bases and 7 bases, there was a span of 13 bases. Germline values: CDR1 ENHRY, CDR2 SYGVKD. The CDR3 nucleotides are TGTGCCATCAGTGAAGAAGGACTCCCGGAGCAGTACTTC. It encodes CAISEEGLPEQYF.

V is TRBV7-9 and J is TRBJ2-3, with TRBD2 matching 7 bases. V shed 4 bases and J 2 bases; nucleotides not matched to a gene: 15. Germline assignment: CDR1 SEHNR and CDR2 FQNEAQ (reference sequence). The CDR3 contains 18 residues. The CDR3 coding sequence is TGTGCCAGCAGCTCCCCCGTCCATGCGGGGGTCTCCACAGATACGCAGTATTTT. The encoded protein is CASSSPVHAGVSTDTQYF.

This rearrangement joins TRBV14 to TRBJ1-1; 8 nucleotides agree with TRBD1. The V segment lost 4 bases and the J segment 5 bases; nucleotides outside the gene matches: 15. Germline V CDR1 and CDR2: SGHDN, FVKESK. The CDR3 spans 17 residues. CDR3 loop: CASSPDKITGGFTEAFF. Here the CDR3 DNA reads TGTGCCAGCAGCCCAGATAAAATCACAGGGGGATTTACTGAAGCTTTCTTT.

The rearrangement links TRBV10-1 to TRBJ2-3; maybe TRBD2 (6 bases). Trimming removed 8 bases at V and 2 bases at J, with 20 bases between. CDR3 length equals 16 residues. The germline V gene encodes CDR1 WNHNN and CDR2 SYGVQD (reference sequence). CDR3 protein: CASSRFREWNTDTQYF. CDR3 DNA: TGCGCCAGCTCTCGATTCCGGGAGTGGAACACAGATACGCAGTATTTT.

The genes are TRBV30 and TRBJ1-5, with 8 bases lining up with TRBD1. The J segment lost 1 base and the V segment lost 1 base, leaving 9 bases of the junction unmatched. CDR1 GTSNPN and CDR2 SVGIG come from the germline V gene (reference sequence). The CDR3 spans 17 residues. Written as DNA, the CDR3 is TGTGCCTGGAGTGGGGCCAGGGGGCCAAGGAGCAATCAGCCCCAGCATTTT. Protein sequence: CAWSGARGPRSNQPQHF. The full variable domain, completed using reference TRBV30 and TRBJ1-5, is SQTIHQWPATLVQPVGSPLSLECTVEGTSNPNLYWYRQAAGRGLQLLFYSVGIGQISSEVPQNLSASRPQDRQFILSSKKLLLSDSGFYLCAWSGARGPRSNQPQHFGDGTRLSIL.

V and J are TRBV25-1 and TRBJ1-1; D ambiguous. In germline, CDR1 is MGHDK, CDR2 SYGVNS. CDR3 size: 15 residues. Trimming removed 4 bases from V and 4 bases from J, with 16 bases in between. The CDR3 DNA is TGTGCCAGCAGTGGCACCCCTTCCAGGTTCACTGAAGCTTTCTTT. As protein: CASSGTPSRFTEAFF.

There are a few counts of this clone. The chain joins TRBV4-2 to TRBJ2-7, with 12 bases matching TRBD2. V lost 6 bases, J lost 3 bases, and 3 bases stayed unmatched. The V gene's germline CDR1 is LGHNA and CDR2 YNFKEQ. The CDR3 sequence is 14 residues long. The CDR3 bases are TGTGCCAGCAGTCGACTAGCGGGAGACTACGAGCAGTACTTC. Protein: CASSRLAGDYEQYF.

The chain uses TRBV6-2 or TRBV6-3 and TRBJ2-3; D gene uncertain. The germline gives CDR1 MNHEY, CDR2 SVGEGT. The CDR3 runs 11 residues. Deletions cut 5 bases from V and 11 bases from J, with 11 bases between. CDR3 protein: CASSDSLGQYF. CDR3 sequence (DNA): TGTGCCAGCAGTGATAGTCTTGGGCAGTATTTT.

The rearrangement uses TRBV28 and TRBJ1-5; D possibly corresponds to TRBD1 (6 bases). V lost 6 bases to trimming and J lost 4 bases, with 10 bases between them. Germline V gene data show CDR1 as MDHEN and CDR2 as SYDVKM. The CDR3 is made up of 13 amino acids. The DNA of the CDR3 is TGTGCCAGCAGGGAGACAGGTAATCAGCCCCAGCATTTT. It yields the protein CASRETGNQPQHF. The variable domain in full, completed from reference TRBV28 and TRBJ1-5, reads DVKVTQSSRYLVKRTGEKVFLECVQDMDHENMFWYRQDPGLGLRLIYFSYDVKMKEKGDIPEGYSVSREKKERFSLILESASTNQTSMYLCASRETGNQPQHFGDGTRLSIL.

The chain joins TRBV19 to TRBJ2-3; 8 nucleotides match TRBD1. Unmatched junction bases numbered 5, after V lost 5 bases and J lost 4 bases. This CDR3 spans 14 amino acids. Germline CDR1 is LNHDA and CDR2 is SQIVND (reference sequence). The CDR3 bases are TGTGCCAGTAGTGCCAGGGGGCCCCCAGATACGCAGTATTTT. The encoded protein is CASSARGPPDTQYF.

This clone was observed once. The genes are TRBV5-1 and TRBJ2-3; D may be TRBD2 (7 bases). The CDR3 contains 16 residues. CDR1 and CDR2 (germline): SGHRS, YFSETQ. With 4 bases removed from V and 3 bases from J, the gap between germline ends came to 18 bases. The CDR3 spells CASSQAPGGRTDTQYF. The CDR3, as DNA: TGCGCCAGCAGCCAAGCCCCGGGGGGCCGGACAGATACGCAGTATTTT.

This clone was seen a single time. This chain joins TRBV7-6 and TRBJ2-2; D ambiguous. The CDR3 sequence is 18 residues long. Trimming pared 4 bases from V and 0 bases from J, leaving 18 bases between. CDR1 is SGHVS, CDR2 FNYEAQ, per germline. The CDR3 bases are TGTGCCAGCAGCTCACCGCCAGGATCTAAACCGAACACCGGGGAGCTGTTTTTT. This codes for CASSSPPGSKPNTGELFF.